The 9 T cell receptor beta chains below all came from one sample that was sequenced in a study of monozygotic twins with inflammatory bowel disease. TCRdb re-called the 5' RACE reads and gives one entry per CDR3 protein, without DNA. Its clone listing holds about 450,000 distinct CDR3 sequences. The source material was blood. All receptors derive from a human donor with ulcerative colitis or Crohn's disease, or a healthy co-twin of an affected twin (not recorded which).

This rearrangement joins TRBV7-2 to TRBJ2-1; checking the TCRdb D call of TRBD1 is not possible without DNA. CDR3 size: 13 residues. Germline-derived CDR1 and CDR2 are SGHTA and FQGNSA. CDR3 region: CASGRGRFNEQFF.

V gene TRBV2 combines with J gene TRBJ1-1. Germline CDR1 and CDR2: SNHLY and FYNNEI. The CDR3 sequence is 14 residues long. The CDR3 region is CASRTGVMNTEAFF.

This rearrangement joins TRBV15 to TRBJ2-1; TCRdb proposes TRBD2, but this gene call is untestable without DNA. The germline V gene encodes CDR1 LNHNV and CDR2 YYDKDF (reference sequence). The CDR3 is made up of 15 amino acids. CDR3 protein: CATSRTTWTRGEQFF.

The chain is built from TRBV2 and TRBJ2-7; lacking DNA, the TRBD1 call made by TCRdb goes unchecked. From germline, CDR1 is SNHLY and CDR2 FYNNEI. There are 17 residues in the CDR3. This chain's CDR3 is CASSFTRAGTGIHEQYF.

The V gene is TRBV7-3, the J gene TRBJ1-4. The germline CDR1 and CDR2 sequences are SGHTA and FQGTGA. The CDR3 length is 15 residues. The chain's CDR3 is CASSLNAGPNEKLFF.

The chain recombines TRBV5-1 with TRBJ2-1. This CDR3 contains 12 residues. The germline V gene has CDR1 SGHRS and CDR2 YFSETQ. The CDR3 protein is CASSAAFNEQFF.

The chain combines TRBV7-9 with TRBJ1-1. Germline V CDR1 and CDR2: SEHNR, FQNEAQ (reference sequence). CDR3 length: 12 residues. CDR3: CASSLTGPEAFF.

The chain couples TRBV6-5 to TRBJ1-2. This CDR3 has 16 amino acids. Germline CDR1 is MNHEY and CDR2 is SVGAGI. CDR3 loop: CASSYGARDLSYGYTF.

This sequence joins TRBV19 and TRBJ1-6. The germline V gene has CDR1 LNHDA and CDR2 SQIVND (reference sequence). The CDR3 is made up of 12 amino acids. The CDR3 sequence is CASHGPSSTLHF. Full variable domain (missing parts from reference TRBV19 and TRBJ1-6): DGGITQSPKYLFRKEGQNVTLSCEQNLNHDAMYWYRQDPGQGLRLIYYSQIVNDFQKGDIAEGYSVSREKKESFPLTVTSAQKNPTAFYLCASHGPSSTLHFGNGTRLTVT.